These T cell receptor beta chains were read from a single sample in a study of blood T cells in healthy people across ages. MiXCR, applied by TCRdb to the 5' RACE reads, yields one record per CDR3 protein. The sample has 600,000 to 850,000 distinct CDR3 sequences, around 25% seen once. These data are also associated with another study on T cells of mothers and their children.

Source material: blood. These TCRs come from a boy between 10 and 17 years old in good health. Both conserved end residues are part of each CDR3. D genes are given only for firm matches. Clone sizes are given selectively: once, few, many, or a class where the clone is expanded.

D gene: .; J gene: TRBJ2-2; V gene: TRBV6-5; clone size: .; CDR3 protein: CASSLRGRRAGELFF; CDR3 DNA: TGTGCCAGCAGCCTCCGAGGGAGGAGGGCCGGGGAGCTGTTTTTT
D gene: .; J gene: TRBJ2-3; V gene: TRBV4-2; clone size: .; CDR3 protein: CASSQDWNAGDTQYF; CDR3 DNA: TGTGCCAGCAGCCAAGATTGGAACGCGGGAGATACGCAGTATTTT
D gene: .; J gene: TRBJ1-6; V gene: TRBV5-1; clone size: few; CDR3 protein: CASSGGINSPLHF; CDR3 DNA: TGCGCCAGCAGCGGGGGAATCAATTCACCCCTCCACTTT
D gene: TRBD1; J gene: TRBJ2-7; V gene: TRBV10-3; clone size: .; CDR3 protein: CAISELGQGNEQYF; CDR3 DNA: TGTGCCATCAGTGAGTTGGGACAGGGCAACGAGCAGTACTTC
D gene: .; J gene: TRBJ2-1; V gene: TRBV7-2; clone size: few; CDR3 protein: CASSSLTRFYNEQFF; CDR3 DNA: TGTGCCAGCAGCTCCCTGACTAGGTTCTACAATGAGCAGTTCTTC
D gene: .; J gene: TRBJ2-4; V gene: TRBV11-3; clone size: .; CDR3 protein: CASSGWRVDIQYF; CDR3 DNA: TGTGCCAGCAGCGGATGGAGGGTGGACATTCAGTACTTC
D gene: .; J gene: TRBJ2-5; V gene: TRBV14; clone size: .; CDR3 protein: CASSQAGGWETQYF; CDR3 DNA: TGTGCCAGCAGCCAAGCAGGCGGGTGGGAGACCCAGTACTTC
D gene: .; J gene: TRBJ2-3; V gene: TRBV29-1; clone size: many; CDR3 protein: CTTFGGEGTDTQYF; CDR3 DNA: TGCACCACATTCGGGGGAGAAGGCACAGATACGCAGTATTTT
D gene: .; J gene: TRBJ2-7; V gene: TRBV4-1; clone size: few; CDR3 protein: CASSPPISYEQYF; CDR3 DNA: TGCGCCAGCAGCCCCCCAATCTCCTACGAGCAGTACTTC
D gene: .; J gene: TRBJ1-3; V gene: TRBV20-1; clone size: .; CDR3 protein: CSAPPPGAGNTIYF; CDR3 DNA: TGCAGTGCGCCACCCCCAGGGGCTGGAAACACCATATATTTT
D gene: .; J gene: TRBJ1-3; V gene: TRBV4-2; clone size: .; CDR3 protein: CASSQDSTAGNTIYF; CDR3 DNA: TGTGCCAGCAGCCAAGATAGCACAGCTGGAAACACCATATATTTT
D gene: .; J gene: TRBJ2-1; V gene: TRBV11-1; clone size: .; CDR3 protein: CASSYRRFYSYNEQFF; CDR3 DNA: TGTGCCAGCAGCTACAGGCGGTTCTATTCCTACAATGAGCAGTTCTTC
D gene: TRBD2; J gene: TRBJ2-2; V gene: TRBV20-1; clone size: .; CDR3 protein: CSAELVGGPGWTGELFF; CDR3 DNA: TGCAGTGCCGAGTTAGTGGGAGGGCCCGGTTGGACCGGGGAGCTGTTTTTT
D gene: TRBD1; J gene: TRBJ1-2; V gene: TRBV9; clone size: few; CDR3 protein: CASSRSGTATNYGYTF; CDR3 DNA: TGTGCCAGCAGCCGTAGCGGGACAGCAACTAACTATGGCTACACCTTC